This T cell receptor beta chain is from a study of shared clonotypes between healthy human individuals. At the level of the study: CD4 naive cells filled three plates per donor, CD4 memory three, CD8 naive two and CD8 memory one.

Recent acute infections and vaccinations were absent in the healthy HIV-negative adult donors. Each donor was a Caucasian adult residing in Nashville, Tennessee. The data were produced by immunoSEQ multiplex PCR, yet TCRdb's version contains in-frame clones alone and is incomplete. The sample lists some 1,100,000 clones, roughly 74% occurring once. The clonotype comes from a man between 18 and 29 years old in good health. Some clones in this sample may be carry-over from other donors' samples. The sample was memory CD4+ T cells from PBMCs. Subset in this sample: CD45RA-negative fraction.

This CDR3 is CASSPHLKGNTIYF. CDR3 coding DNA: TGTGCCAGCAGTCCCCACCTGAAAGGAAACACCATATATTTT. V usage is TRBV28 and J usage is TRBJ1-3; D gene uncertain. In germline, CDR1 is MDHEN, CDR2 SYDVKM. V lost 5 bases and J lost 4, with 12 bases in between. This CDR3 is 14 amino acids long.